The T cell receptor (beta chain) under discussion was sequenced for a study of shared clonotypes between healthy human individuals (dated by TCRdb to between 2020 and 2021). General notes on the study: The cohort comprised two women and a few men aged 18 to 49 years. Per donor, three plates each were used for CD4 naive and CD4 memory, two for CD8 naive, and one for CD8 memory. The study deeply sequenced blood TCR repertoires of several healthy adults to estimate repertoire size and the extent of clonotype sharing between individuals. To increase sequencing depth and limit assay-specific biases, TCR repertoire library preparation and sequencing were carried out by different laboratories using diverse techniques. Each donor's leukapheresis produced roughly between about 0.85 and 10 billion PBMCs. Beyond this particular receptor, the publication reports: Sampling was restricted to blood, and TCR repertoires in tissues likely differ from the TCR repertoires found in blood. Naive subsets generally had larger estimated clonotype richness than memory subsets did. Because the study included a small number of donors, the genetic and exposure-history diversity represented was limited. Higher generation probabilities were observed for clonotypes shared by all four sorted-subset donors than for non-shared clonotypes. Pairwise subsampling indicated that sequencing depth was expected to affect the degree of clonotype sharing among donors. Even with the large sequencing depth, rarefaction of the sorted-subset datasets indicated that sequencing was incomplete. Across a handful of donors, around 5% of naive CD4, roughly 3.3% of naive CD8, 2.3% of memory CD4, and approximately 0.42% of memory CD8 clonotypes were shared.

This clone was seen a few times. Its antigen is currently not known. It has no much larger one-base neighbor in the sample; base qualities were not kept. Donors were healthy HIV-negative adults with no recently reported acute infections or vaccinations. All donors were Caucasian adults living in Nashville, Tennessee, USA. Magnetic negative selection was used to enrich CD4+ T cells, after which naive cells were positively selected on CD45RA and the negative fraction became the memory subset. Blood was collected by leukapheresis, and PBMCs were isolated by Ficoll-Histopaque density gradient centrifugation and then cryopreserved in liquid nitrogen vapor phase. Analytical flow cytometry was used to check the purity and quantity of every magnetically sorted T cell population. Genomic DNA was isolated from every sorted fraction and measured by UV absorbance on a Nanodrop 2000c. Using the deep immunoSEQ assay, TCR CDR3 regions were amplified from genomic DNA by multiplex PCR. Extracted genomic DNA from each cell subset was distributed evenly across all wells of several immunoSEQ 96-well plates, and each plate was treated as a replicate. Each replicate PCR for sorted subsets received about 180 ng genomic DNA, equal to roughly 29,000 T cell genomes. Purified libraries were measured with a Qubit 3.0 fluorometer, size-checked on a Bioanalyzer 2100, and measured again with the KAPA Library Quantification kit. A separate single-read 150-cycle Illumina NextSeq 550 flow cell was used to sequence each immunoSEQ 96-well plate. On the authors' methods: The immunoSEQ output contained only junctional sequences without quality scores, so filtering could not match that applied to full-length reads. Sequences were annotated with PyIR, a Python wrapper for IgBLAST v1.9, using IMGT germline references to assign V/J genes and CDR3. Reads were filtered out if the reads had weak V/J assignments (E-value above 1e-6), no CDR3, stop codons, out-of-frame junctions, or ambiguous translated residues. A V3J clonotype was defined by an identical inferred V gene, J gene, and CDR3 amino acid sequence. Percentage overlap between repertoires was calculated by dividing the number of shared unique clonotypes by the size of the smaller repertoire. RTK rarefaction, the Chao1 estimator, and Recon v2.1 estimates of unobserved clonotypes were used to assess repertoire richness. For all TCRbeta clonotypes obtained by the gDNA method from four donors, generation probabilities were computed with OLGA. Here the immuneACCESS table is served through TCRdb, limited to in-frame sequences with V and J called. Missing clones are a known gap in these copies; in checked studies unresolved V genes cover under half, and the rest lacks a known reason. V and J calls and clone size come straight from that table; D and trimming were deduced from the DNA. Recorded for this sample are fewer than 1.4 million clones; roughly 74% of them occurred a single time. In total, the top ten clones hold roughly 0.65% of the sample.

The specimen was memory CD4+ T cells from PBMCs. In light of the paper, this sample's cell subset or site label describes: CD45RA-negative fraction. The origin of this receptor is a man younger than 35 in good health. Some clones in this sample may be carry-over from other donors' samples.

The nucleotides are TGTGCCAGCAGTGCCCCTCAAAGCACAGATACGCAGTATTTT. The encoded protein is CASSAPQSTDTQYF. The chain employs TRBV28 and TRBJ2-3; the D gene assignment is ambiguous. The germline ends are 9 bases apart after V is trimmed by 5 bases and J by 0 bases. The CDR3, from cysteine to phenylalanine, totals 14 residues. The kept DNA is CDR3 alone, 42 bases in frame from the first base. Based on the germline V gene, the CDR1 and CDR2 sequences are MDHEN and SYDVKM.